The subject of this entry is one TCR beta chain. Its antigen is as yet unknown. The repertoire was sequenced with immunoSEQ multiplex PCR; TCRdb's copy has only in-frame clones and lacks some. The sample holds around 300,000 clones; 70% to 90% are singletons and the top ten take around 11%. The CDR3 is 15 amino acids. V lost 0 bases, J lost 4 bases, and 6 bases stayed unmatched. CDR1 MNHEY and CDR2 SVGEGT come from the germline V gene. This sample's treatment: some 19 received Ad26.COV2.S at low or high dose, single or two shots; several received placebo; per-sample allocation not given. Each sample was drawn 63 days after the first injection (of vaccine or placebo). Cohort 1b enrolled adults aged 18-55 years in Boston. The data are from a study of Ad26.COV2.S vaccination and SARS-CoV-2 variants. Study in general: In the COV1001 trial, the donor was in the Ad26.COV2.S arm. Administration of Ad26.COV2.S was intramuscular, either once or twice 56 days apart. Study-wide results and limits: Breadth measured for non-spike TCRs was similar across vaccine and placebo recipients.

This specimen consisted of peripheral blood, obtained in a trial of Ad26.COV2.S vaccine versus placebo. V and J are TRBV6-2 or TRBV6-3 and TRBJ2-7, with 7 nucleotides matching TRBD1. The TCR originated in a person between 18 and 59 years old who received the Ad26.COV2.S COVID-19 vaccine or a placebo. The DNA of the CDR3 is TGTGCCAGCAGTTACTCCGACAGGGCCGGGTACGAGCAGTACTTC. It yields the protein CASSYSDRAGYEQYF.